The present entry profiles one TCR beta chain with its context. Its antigen remains undetermined. No per-base quality is available; no much larger clone lies one base away. TCRbeta CDR3 regions were amplified from genomic DNA using the immunoSEQ Assay, a bias-controlled multiplex PCR. On the authors' methods: The number of nucleated cells in each sample was estimated from the amplification of reference gene primers within the assay. To quantify the absolute abundance of each unique TCRbeta CDR3 rearrangement, sequence reads were collapsed and filtered. For each sample, productive Simpson clonality was calculated as the square root of Simpson's diversity index over productive rearrangements. Sourced from immuneACCESS, this table was stored by TCRdb with only in-frame sequences that have V and J called. A share of the clones is absent; for the studies checked, an unresolved V gene accounts for under half, and the remainder has no known explanation. V and J calls and clone size are as listed in that table; D and trimming were resolved from the DNA. This sample gives about 200,000 clones in total; about four fifths of them show up just once. The ten largest account for roughly 4.6% of the sample.

This sample was taken from a study of blood T cell repertoires in COVID-19 (dated by TCRdb to 2018 to 2021). Background for the entire study: Samples covering the acute and convalescent phases of COVID-19 were provided by collaborators in the United States, Italy and Spain. Deeply sampled blood TCRbeta repertoires from subjects exposed to, actively infected with, or recovered from COVID-19 were included in the dataset. The sample metadata nearly always contained a de-identified subject ID, COVID-19 status, age in years and sex. The prospective study material was composed of cDNA or gDNA derived from T cells, B-cell-depleted T cells, or PBMCs. Samples came from the ongoing ImmuneRACE study (first 160 participants) plus 1,254 subjects from 6 global collaborators. The repertoires were made available in a free public database intended to serve as a resource for research on the immune response to SARS-CoV-2. HLA class I and class II types, where available, came from metadata supplied by the sample provider rather than from assay-based typing. Broader findings and caveats from the paper: How much clinical and demographic metadata was included differed by source and by participant, and the metadata was provided uncurated.

Each collaborating institution followed its own protocols to collect whole blood in K2EDTA tubes. For TCRbeta analysis, collaborators shipped samples in one of three forms: frozen whole blood, isolated PBMCs, or DNA extracted from either of those sample types. V is trimmed back by 3 bases and J by 3 bases, and the junction contains 5 bases that no gene match accounts for. Based on the germline V gene, the CDR1 and CDR2 sequences are SNHLY and FYNNEI. The CDR3 covers 14 residues, taking in both the cysteine and the phenylalanine. The kept DNA is CDR3 alone, 42 bases in frame from the first base. The rearrangement joined TRBV2 to TRBJ2-7, with 7 bases matching TRBD2. The sample comprised peripheral blood. This receptor was identified in a woman aged 65 to 85 with active or convalescent COVID-19. CDR3 sequence: CASSDGLVDYEQYF. In nucleotides, the sequence is TGTGCCAGCAGTGACGGACTAGTTGACTACGAGCAGTACTTC.